These 15 T cell receptor beta chains were all obtained from the same sample, sequenced in a study of radiation and T cells in renal cell carcinoma. Clones were read by immunoSEQ multiplex PCR, and TCRdb kept only the in-frame ones, dropping some. This sample has some 150,000 clones, with around four fifths found just once. Time point described: baseline pretreatment blood. Treatment noted: 15 Gy SBRT to primary tumor, nephrectomy 4 weeks later. The sample was blood, taken from a patient whose treatment included radiotherapy and nephrectomy. Receptors were obtained from a woman in her 50s with renal cell carcinoma.

This chain connects TRBV5-6 to TRBJ1-1; no firm D call. Per germline, CDR1 SGHDT and CDR2 YYEEEE. CDR3 size: 16 residues. The germline V and J ends were trimmed by 3 bases and 0 bases, with 15 bases remaining between them. The CDR3 reads CASSSREQQMNTEAFF. Written as DNA, the CDR3 is TGTGCCAGCAGCTCTCGGGAGCAACAGATGAACACTGAAGCTTTCTTT.

The chain employs TRBV9 and TRBJ2-7; D unresolved. This CDR3 spans 15 amino acids. From germline, CDR1 is SGDLS and CDR2 YYNGEE. V was shortened by 0 bases and J by 0 bases, with 10 bases between the two germline ends. CDR3 nucleotide sequence: TGTGCCAGCAGCGTAGGTCAGGCGAGCTCCTACGAGCAGTACTTC. The encoded protein is CASSVGQASSYEQYF.

A single count supports this clone. The chain recombines TRBV5-1 with TRBJ2-2; D is unclear. Trimming took 4 bases from V and 5 from J, leaving 15 bases between them. Looked up from germline, CDR1 is SGHRS and CDR2 is YFSETQ. The CDR3 is made up of 15 amino acids. The CDR3, as DNA: TGCGCCAGCAGCCGGTCGACAACGCCGACCGGGGAGCTGTTTTTT. Encoded protein: CASSRSTTPTGELFF.

This clone was counted a single time. V gene TRBV2 combines with J gene TRBJ2-7; 9 nucleotides align to TRBD1. Germline values: CDR1 SNHLY, CDR2 FYNNEI. The CDR3 totals 14 residues. The V segment lost 6 bases and the J segment 9 bases; nucleotides outside the gene matches: 12. The CDR3 loop reads CASRPGQGIWGQYF. The CDR3 region has the DNA TGTGCCAGCAGGCCGGGACAGGGAATATGGGGGCAGTACTTC.

This clone occurred a few times. The J gene is TRBJ1-1, the V gene TRBV6-5; D is undetermined. The CDR3 is 15 amino acids. CDR1 MNHEY and CDR2 SVGAGI come from the germline V gene. V was cut by 6 bases and J by 1 base, with 15 bases left in between. The CDR3 sequence is CASSLNGRANTEAFF. CDR3 nucleotide sequence: TGTGCCAGCAGCTTGAACGGGAGGGCGAACACTGAAGCTTTCTTT.

The V gene is TRBV9, the J gene TRBJ1-5; D gene ambiguous. V was pared by 2 bases and J by 4 bases, with 13 bases between. Germline V CDR1 and CDR2: SGDLS, YYNGEE. The CDR3 extends over 15 amino acids. CDR3 protein: CASSVGGQRNQPQHF. The CDR3 bases are TGTGCCAGCAGCGTCGGAGGGCAACGGAATCAGCCCCAGCATTTT.

This clone occurred a few times. The CDR3 sequence is CASSDSSGRAWYEQYF. The CDR3 DNA is TGTGCCAGCAGCGACAGTAGCGGGAGGGCCTGGTACGAGCAGTACTTC. V gene TRBV11-2 combines with J gene TRBJ2-7; TRBD2 aligns across 11 bases. CDR1 is SGHAT and CDR2 is FQNNGV in the germline V gene. The CDR3 runs 16 residues. V gave up 5 bases and J gave up 4 bases; unmatched junction bases: 10.

The CDR3: CASSLSVGRNTIYF. The CDR3 nucleotides are TGTGCCAGCAGCTTATCCGTTGGGAGAAACACCATATATTTT. J is TRBJ1-3 and V is TRBV7-9; D ambiguous. The CDR3 contains 14 residues. Looked up from germline, CDR1 is SEHNR and CDR2 is FQNEAQ (reference sequence). V dropped 2 bases and J dropped 5 bases, with 10 bases sitting between them.

The sample holds a few counts of this clone. J is TRBJ2-3 and V is TRBV7-9, with a weak D call TRBD1 (5 bases). Germline V lookup: CDR1 SEHNR, CDR2 FQNEAQ (reference sequence). This CDR3 has 12 amino acids. The V and J ends lost 8 bases and 6 bases respectively, with 12 bases between them. The CDR3 coding sequence is TGTGCCAGCTTTTCCCCAGGGGATACGCAGTATTTT. Translation: CASFSPGDTQYF.

The rearrangement joins TRBV5-1 to TRBJ2-1; TRBD1 agrees at 9 bases. V shed 1 base, J shed 8 bases, and the junction held 7 bases outside the gene matches. The CDR3 has 15 amino acids. In germline, CDR1 is SGHRS, CDR2 YFSETQ. The CDR3 nucleotides are TGCGCCAGCAGCTTGTTAGGGGACAGGGTGCATGAGCAGTTCTTC. Translating gives CASSLLGDRVHEQFF.

The chain uses TRBV6-6 and TRBJ2-7, with D unclear. This CDR3 is built from 13 residues. CDR1 and CDR2 from the germline V gene are MNHNY and SVGAGI (reference sequence). Trimming took off 2 bases at V and 1 base at J, with 6 bases between the two ends. The DNA of the CDR3 is TGTGCCAGCAGTTACCTACAGTCCTACGAGCAGTACTTC. It yields the protein CASSYLQSYEQYF.

The chain combines TRBV7-2 with TRBJ2-7, with D hard to call. Trimming took 2 bases from V and 5 from J, leaving 7 bases between them. The CDR3 has 12 amino acids. Germline CDR1 reads SGHTA; CDR2 reads FQGNSA. Here the CDR3 DNA reads TGTGCCAGCAGCTTAAATCTCAACGAGCAGTACTTC. Its protein product is CASSLNLNEQYF.

The CDR3 loop is CASSPGSSYNEQFF. The CDR3 nucleotides read TGTGCCAGCAGCCCGGGAAGCTCCTACAATGAGCAGTTCTTC. V is TRBV14 and J is TRBJ2-1; a weak D match, TRBD2 (5 bases). The CDR3 is made up of 14 amino acids. V was shortened by 4 bases and J by 0 bases, with 7 bases between the two germline ends. CDR1 is SGHDN and CDR2 is FVKESK in the germline V gene.

The chain carries TRBV5-1 and TRBJ1-4; D might be TRBD1 (5 bases). The CDR3 runs to 16 residues. V was clipped by 4 bases and J by 4 bases, with 17 bases between them. Germline V CDR1 and CDR2: SGHRS, YFSETQ. The CDR3 sequence is CASSPGVWGSNEKLFF. In DNA, the CDR3 is TGCGCCAGCAGCCCGGGGGTATGGGGGAGTAATGAAAAACTGTTTTTT.

This chain joins TRBV18 and TRBJ2-7; TRBD2 agrees at 11 bases. This CDR3 contains 15 residues. Trimming took 6 bases from V and 0 from J; bases not matched to a gene: 4. Germline V gene sequence: CDR1 KGHSH, CDR2 LQKENI. The CDR3 sequence: CASSGTSGSSYEQYF. CDR3 in DNA: TGTGCCAGCTCGGGGACTAGCGGCAGCTCCTACGAGCAGTACTTC.